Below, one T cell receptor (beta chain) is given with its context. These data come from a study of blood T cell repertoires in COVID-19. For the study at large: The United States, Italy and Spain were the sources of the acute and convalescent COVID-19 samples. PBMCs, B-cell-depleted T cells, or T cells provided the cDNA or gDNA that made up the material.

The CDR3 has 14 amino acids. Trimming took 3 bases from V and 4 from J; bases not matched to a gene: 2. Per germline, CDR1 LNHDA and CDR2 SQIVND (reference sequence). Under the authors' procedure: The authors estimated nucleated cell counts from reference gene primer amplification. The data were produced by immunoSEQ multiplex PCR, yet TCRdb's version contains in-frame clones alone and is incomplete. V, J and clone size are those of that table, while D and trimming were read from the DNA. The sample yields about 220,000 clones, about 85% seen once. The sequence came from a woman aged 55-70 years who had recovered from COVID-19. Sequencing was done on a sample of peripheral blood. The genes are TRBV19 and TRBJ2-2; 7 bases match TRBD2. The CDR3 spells CASSMRGSTGELFF. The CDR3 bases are TGTGCCAGTAGTATGCGGGGGAGCACCGGGGAGCTGTTTTTT.